The clone carrying this TCR beta chain was found many times. The record originates from a study of blood T cell repertoires in COVID-19. This CDR3 spans 14 amino acids. Libraries were prepared by immunoSEQ multiplex PCR; TCRdb keeps only in-frame clonotypes and omits some of them. This repertoire shows about 270,000 clones, about 88% found once; its top ten account for around 13%. The chain is built from TRBV21-1 and TRBJ2-7; TRBD1 is the table's D call and was not checked against the DNA. TRBV21-1 is a pseudogene. The sequencing input was peripheral blood. The source is a woman in her seventies with COVID-19, enrolled during active disease. The CDR3 DNA is TGTGCCAGCAAGTGGGGCCGCAGCCGTTACGAGCAGTACTTC. Protein product: CASKWGRSRYEQYF.